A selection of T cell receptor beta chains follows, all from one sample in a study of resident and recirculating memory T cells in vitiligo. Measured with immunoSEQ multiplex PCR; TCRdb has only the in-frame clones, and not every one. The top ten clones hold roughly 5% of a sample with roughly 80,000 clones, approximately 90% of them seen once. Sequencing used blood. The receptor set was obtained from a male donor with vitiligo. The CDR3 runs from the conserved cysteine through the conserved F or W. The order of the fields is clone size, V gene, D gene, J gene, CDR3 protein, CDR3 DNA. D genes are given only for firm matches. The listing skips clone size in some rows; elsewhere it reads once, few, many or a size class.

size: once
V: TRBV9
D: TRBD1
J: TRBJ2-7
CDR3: CASSVAPGTGSEQYF
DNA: TGTGCCAGCAGCGTAGCCCCCGGGACAGGTTCCGAGCAGTACTTC

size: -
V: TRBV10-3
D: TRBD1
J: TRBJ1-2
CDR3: CAISDRAVDGYTF
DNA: TGTGCCATCAGCGACAGGGCTGTCGATGGCTACACCTTC

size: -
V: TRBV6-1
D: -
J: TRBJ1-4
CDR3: CASSGQYNEKLFF
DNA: TGTGCCAGCAGTGGACAGTATAATGAAAAACTGTTTTTT

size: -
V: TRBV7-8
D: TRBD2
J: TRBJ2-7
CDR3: CASSPRQGMLAGASYEQYF
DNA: TGTGCCAGCAGCCCTAGACAGGGAATGCTAGCGGGAGCCTCCTACGAGCAGTACTTC

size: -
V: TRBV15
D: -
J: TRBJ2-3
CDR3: CATSSPDEGDTQYF
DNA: TGTGCCACCAGCTCCCCCGATGAGGGAGATACGCAGTATTTT

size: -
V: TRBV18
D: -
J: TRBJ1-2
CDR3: CASSPPGRLYGYTF
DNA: TGTGCCAGCTCACCACCGGGCAGGCTCTATGGCTACACCTTC

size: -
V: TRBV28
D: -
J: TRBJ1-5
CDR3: CASSINRSNQPQHF
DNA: TGTGCCAGCAGTATTAACAGGTCCAATCAGCCCCAGCATTTT

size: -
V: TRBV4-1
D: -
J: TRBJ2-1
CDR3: CASSQGALRYNEQFF
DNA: TGCGCCAGCAGCCAGGGGGCCCTTCGTTACAATGAGCAGTTCTTC

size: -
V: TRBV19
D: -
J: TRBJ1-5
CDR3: CASSIFRNQPQHF
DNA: TGTGCCAGTAGTATATTCAGAAATCAGCCCCAGCATTTT

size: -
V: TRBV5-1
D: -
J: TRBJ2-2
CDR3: CASSFSPGLRNTGELFF
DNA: TGCGCCAGCAGCTTTAGCCCGGGACTCCGGAACACCGGGGAGCTGTTTTTT

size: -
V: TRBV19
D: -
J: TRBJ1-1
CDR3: CASSIPQTGNTEAFF
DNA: TGTGCCAGTAGTATACCCCAGACGGGGAACACTGAAGCTTTCTTT

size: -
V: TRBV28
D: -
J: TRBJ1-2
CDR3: CASSLDSPYGYTF
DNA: TGTGCCAGCAGTCTTGACAGTCCCTATGGCTACACCTTC

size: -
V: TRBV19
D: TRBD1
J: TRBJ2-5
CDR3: CASGNGRGPGETQYF
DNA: TGTGCCAGTGGTAACGGCAGGGGGCCGGGCGAGACCCAGTACTTC

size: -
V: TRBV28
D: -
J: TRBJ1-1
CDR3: CASSRGSPTEAFF
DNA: TGTGCCAGCAGCCGGGGTAGTCCCACTGAAGCTTTCTTT

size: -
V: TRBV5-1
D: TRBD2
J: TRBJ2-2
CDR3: CASSLGLAGETGELFF
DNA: TGCGCCAGCAGCTTGGGTCTAGCGGGAGAGACCGGGGAGCTGTTTTTT

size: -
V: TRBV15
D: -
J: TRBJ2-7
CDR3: CATTRPGVEEQYF
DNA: TGTGCCACCACCCGTCCAGGGGTGGAGGAGCAGTACTTC

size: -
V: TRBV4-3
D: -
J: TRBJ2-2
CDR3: CASSQGWGPSLGDTGELFF
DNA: TGCGCCAGCAGCCAAGGCTGGGGGCCCTCCCTCGGCGACACCGGGGAGCTGTTTTTT

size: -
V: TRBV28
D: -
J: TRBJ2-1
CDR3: CASFEGSSYNEQFF
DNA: TGTGCCAGCTTTGAGGGAAGCTCCTACAATGAGCAGTTCTTC

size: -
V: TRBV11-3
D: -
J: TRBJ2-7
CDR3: CASTHGSYEQYF
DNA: TGTGCCAGCACCCACGGCTCCTACGAGCAGTACTTC

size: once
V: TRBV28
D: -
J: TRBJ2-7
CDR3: CASSLGFGDEQYF
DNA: TGTGCCAGCAGCCTAGGTTTCGGGGATGAGCAGTACTTC

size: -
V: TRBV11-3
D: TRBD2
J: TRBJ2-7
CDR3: CASSRGLAGSYEQYF
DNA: TGTGCCAGCAGCAGGGGACTAGCGGGATCCTACGAGCAGTACTTC

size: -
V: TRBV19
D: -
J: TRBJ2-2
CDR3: CASSILGFEATGELFF
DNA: TGTGCCAGTAGTATTCTAGGCTTTGAGGCCACCGGGGAGCTGTTTTTT

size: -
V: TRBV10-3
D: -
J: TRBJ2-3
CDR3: CAIRSGASTDTQYF
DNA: TGTGCCATCAGGAGCGGTGCTAGCACAGATACGCAGTATTTT

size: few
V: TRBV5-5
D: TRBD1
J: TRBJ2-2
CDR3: CASRKWTGDNTGELFF
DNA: TGTGCCAGCAGAAAGTGGACAGGGGATAACACCGGGGAGCTGTTTTTT

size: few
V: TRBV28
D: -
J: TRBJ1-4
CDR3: CASSFAGEAEKLFF
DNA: TGTGCCAGCAGTTTTGCAGGGGAAGCGGAAAAACTGTTTTTT

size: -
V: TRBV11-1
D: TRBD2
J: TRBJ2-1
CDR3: CASSLVLLAGGTEQFF
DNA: TGTGCCAGCAGCTTAGTGTTACTAGCGGGAGGGACTGAGCAGTTCTTC

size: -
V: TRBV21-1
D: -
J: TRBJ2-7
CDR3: CARKREIPHEQYF
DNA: TGTGCCAGAAAGCGGGAGATCCCCCACGAGCAGTACTTC

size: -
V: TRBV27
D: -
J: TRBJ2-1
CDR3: CASSLRWRLGYNEQFF
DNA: TGTGCCAGCAGTTTAAGGTGGCGACTCGGATACAATGAGCAGTTCTTC

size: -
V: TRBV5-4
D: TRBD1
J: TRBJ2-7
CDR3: CASSLGGGQGADEQYF
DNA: TGTGCCAGCAGCTTGGGTGGGGGACAGGGGGCGGACGAGCAGTACTTC

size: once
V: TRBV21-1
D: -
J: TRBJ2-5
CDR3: CASRTSRDRVCQLRVEETQYF
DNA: TGTGCCAGCAGAACCTCCCGGGACAGGGTGTGTCAGTTACGAGTTGAAGAGACCCAGTACTTC

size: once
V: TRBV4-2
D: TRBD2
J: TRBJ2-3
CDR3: CASSQAASGGGTDTQYF
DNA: TGTGCCAGCAGCCAAGCGGCTAGCGGAGGGGGCACAGATACGCAGTATTTT

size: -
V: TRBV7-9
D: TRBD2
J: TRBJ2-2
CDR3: CASRVGRAGTGELFF
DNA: TGTGCCAGCAGGGTCGGGAGGGCCGGAACCGGGGAGCTGTTTTTT

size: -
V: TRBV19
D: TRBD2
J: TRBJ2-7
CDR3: CASMRTSGPYEQYF
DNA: TGTGCCAGTATGAGGACTAGCGGGCCCTACGAGCAGTACTTC